Presented here are 26 T cell receptor beta chains from one specimen sequenced in a study of blood T cell repertoires in COVID-19. Assay used: immunoSEQ multiplex PCR; TCRdb lists only in-frame clones, some missing. The sample has approximately 190,000 clones; roughly 80% are singletons. Material: peripheral blood. These receptors originate from a man aged 30 to 39 with active or convalescent COVID-19.

This clone appeared a few times. V and J are TRBV19 and TRBJ1-5; D may be TRBD1 (6 bases). The CDR3 has 17 residues. Trimming took 4 bases from V and 3 from J, leaving 19 bases between them. CDR1 is LNHDA, CDR2 SQIVND, per germline (reference sequence). The CDR3 coding sequence is TGTGCCAGTAGTAACCCTAGCATAGGGGGTTACAATCAGCCCCAGCATTTT. Its protein product is CASSNPSIGGYNQPQHF. Filled out from reference TRBV19 and TRBJ1-5, the complete variable domain reads DGGITQSPKYLFRKEGQNVTLSCEQNLNHDAMYWYRQDPGQGLRLIYYSQIVNDFQKGDIAEGYSVSREKKESFPLTVTSAQKNPTAFYLCASSNPSIGGYNQPQHFGDGTRLSIL.

The chain is built from TRBV3-1 (or the pseudogene TRBV3-2) and TRBJ2-5; 13 bases map to TRBD2. J lost 4 bases, V lost 0 bases, and 11 bases had no gene match. Germline V gene lookup returns CDR1 LGHDT and CDR2 YNNKEL (reference sequence). The CDR3 consists of 19 residues. The CDR3 loop is CASSQEGGTSGTRVETQYF. Here the CDR3 DNA reads TGTGCCAGCAGCCAAGAGGGGGGGACTAGCGGGACCAGGGTAGAGACCCAGTACTTC.

This chain uses TRBV7-2 with TRBJ1-1; D perhaps matches TRBD1 (5 bases). This CDR3 contains 15 residues. Deletions cut 5 bases from V and 1 base from J, with 14 bases between. Germline CDR1 and CDR2: SGHTA and FQGNSA. This CDR3 is CASSPRAVQNTEAFF. CDR3 nucleotide sequence: TGTGCCAGCAGCCCCAGGGCCGTTCAGAACACTGAAGCTTTCTTT.

The chain uses TRBV7-8 and TRBJ1-1, with D possibly TRBD1 on 5 matching bases. V was shortened by 3 bases and J by 7 bases, with 21 bases between the two germline ends. The germline gives CDR1 SGHVS, CDR2 FQNEAQ. The CDR3 runs 16 residues. The CDR3 here is CASSLLGGVGSVEAFF. The CDR3 DNA sequence: TGTGCCAGCAGCTTGTTGGGGGGAGTTGGAAGCGTTGAAGCTTTCTTT.

This sequence joins TRBV13 and TRBJ1-2; D might be TRBD1 (6 bases). Germline assignment: CDR1 PRHDT and CDR2 FYEKMQ (reference sequence). The CDR3 runs to 12 residues. The ends were cut back, 2 bases at V and 6 bases at J, with 7 bases in the middle. CDR3 DNA: TGTGCCAGCAGCTTATCAGGGGATGGCTACACCTTC. Protein product: CASSLSGDGYTF.

This chain links TRBV19 with TRBJ2-5; D is perhaps TRBD1 (6 bases). The CDR3 runs to 14 residues. V was shortened by 5 bases and J by 2 bases, with 12 bases between the two germline ends. Per the germline V gene, CDR1 is LNHDA and CDR2 is SQIVND (reference sequence). CDR3 loop: CASSQARGQETQYF. CDR3 nucleotides: TGTGCCAGTAGTCAGGCCAGGGGACAAGAGACCCAGTACTTC.

J is TRBJ1-5 and V is TRBV20-1, with D possibly TRBD1 on 6 matching bases. The CDR3 is 12 amino acids. Trimming pared 3 bases from V and 7 bases from J, leaving 10 bases between. Per the germline V gene, CDR1 is DFQATT and CDR2 is SNEGSKA (reference sequence). The CDR3: CSASRTAQPQHF. DNA of the CDR3: TGCAGTGCTAGTAGGACAGCACAGCCCCAGCATTTT.

The chain links TRBV6-5 to TRBJ2-2; TRBD1 might be the D (6 bases). In germline, CDR1 is MNHEY, CDR2 SVGAGI. The CDR3 loop spans 15 amino acids. V lost 2 bases to trimming and J lost 5 bases, with 12 bases between them. The CDR3 DNA follows: TGTGCCAGCAGTTACGCGGCAGGGGAGACCGGGGAGCTGTTTTTT. It is translated as CASSYAAGETGELFF.

The chain couples TRBV10-3 to TRBJ1-1, with a tentative D call TRBD1 (6 bases). Germline CDR1 reads ENHRY; CDR2 reads SYGVKD. The length of the CDR3 is 14 residues. The V and J ends lost 4 bases and 1 base respectively, with 10 bases between them. Here the CDR3 DNA reads TGTGCCATCAGTGCCGGGGACAAGAACACTGAAGCTTTCTTT. Amino acids: CAISAGDKNTEAFF.

The chain couples TRBV5-6 to TRBJ1-3; the D gene is possibly TRBD1 (6 bases). The CDR3 sequence is 18 residues long. From germline, CDR1 is SGHDT and CDR2 YYEEEE. V shed 1 base and J shed 2 bases, with 19 bases lying between them. CDR3 region: CASSLIQSGELPGNTIYF. The CDR3 coding sequence is TGTGCCAGCAGCTTGATTCAGTCAGGGGAGTTACCTGGAAACACCATATATTTT.

This clone was seen a single time. The J gene is TRBJ1-5, the V gene TRBV10-2; 9 bases line up with TRBD1. Trimming cost V 3 bases and J 6 bases; bases outside gene matches: 6. The V gene's germline CDR1 is WSHSY and CDR2 SAAADI. This CDR3 has 15 residues. The CDR3 DNA reads TGCGCCAGCAGTGAAGGAACGGACAGGGGTCAGCCCCAGCATTTT. Translating it yields CASSEGTDRGQPQHF.

The rearrangement joins TRBV4-3 to TRBJ1-1; a possible D gene is TRBD1 (6 bases). There are 13 residues in the CDR3. Trimming stripped 2 bases from V and 8 bases from J, with 12 bases between. The germline CDR1 and CDR2 sequences are LGHNA and YSLEER. CDR3 loop: CASSQSGTTEAFF. CDR3 DNA sequence: TGCGCCAGCAGCCAATCCGGGACAACAGAAGCTTTCTTT.

This clone occurred a few times. The chain combines TRBV7-2 with TRBJ1-1; 8 bases agree with TRBD1. CDR1 and CDR2 from the germline V gene are SGHTA and FQGNSA. This CDR3 has 13 amino acids. Trimming at V came to 5 bases and at J to 2 bases, leaving 1 base not matched to a gene. CDR3 in DNA: TGTGCCAGCAGCGACAGGGGAAACACTGAAGCTTTCTTT. It specifies CASSDRGNTEAFF. The variable domain in full, with the rest retrieved from reference TRBV7-2 and TRBJ1-1, is GAGVSQSPSNKVTEKGKDVELRCDPISGHTALYWYRQSLGQGLEFLIYFQGNSAPDKSGLPSDRFSAERTGGSVSTLTIQRTQQEDSAVYLCASSDRGNTEAFFGQGTRLTVV.

This clone was counted only a few times. The chain has TRBV7-2 and TRBJ2-7; tentative D call: TRBD2 (5 bases). Germline CDR1 is SGHTA and CDR2 is FQGNSA. The CDR3 extends over 15 amino acids. Trimming took off 0 bases at V and 6 bases at J, with 15 bases between the two ends. CDR3 protein: CASSLAGVTVAEQYF. For the CDR3, the DNA is TGTGCCAGCAGCTTAGCGGGAGTGACGGTTGCCGAGCAGTACTTC.

V and J are TRBV9 and TRBJ1-2, with 7 bases matching TRBD1. The V gene end was trimmed by 1 base and the J gene end by 0 bases; junction bases not matched to a gene: 6. The CDR3 has 16 residues. Germline V gene sequence: CDR1 SGDLS, CDR2 YYNGEE. The CDR3 sequence is CASSVTGDSTNYGYTF. CDR3 nucleotide sequence: TGTGCCAGCAGCGTAACAGGGGACTCTACTAACTATGGCTACACCTTC.

The chain joins TRBV10-3 to TRBJ2-7; D is undetermined. V was cut by 6 bases and J by 0 bases, with 15 bases left in between. Looked up from germline, CDR1 is ENHRY and CDR2 is SYGVKD. The CDR3 runs 15 residues. The CDR3 spells CAIRDTDGSSYEQYV. As DNA, the CDR3 is TGTGCCATCAGGGATACAGATGGAAGCTCCTACGAGCAGTACGTC.

The chain uses TRBV6-5 and TRBJ2-7; D possibly corresponds to TRBD2 (6 bases). The germline V gene has CDR1 MNHEY and CDR2 SVGAGI. The V end lost 4 bases, the J end lost 2 bases, and 9 bases lay between the germline ends. The CDR3 is made up of 13 amino acids. The CDR3 here is CASSSGGTYEQYF. The CDR3 nucleotides read TGTGCCAGCAGTTCCGGGGGAACCTACGAGCAGTACTTC.

The genes are TRBV10-3 and TRBJ2-6, with D perhaps TRBD2 (6 bases). CDR3 size: 20 residues. V dropped 0 bases and J dropped 0 bases, with 18 bases sitting between them. Looked up from germline, CDR1 is ENHRY and CDR2 is SYGVKD. Here the CDR3 reads CAISESTRREPSSGANVLTF. The CDR3 DNA is TGTGCCATCAGTGAGTCGACTCGGAGGGAACCCAGCTCTGGGGCCAACGTCCTGACTTTC.

J is TRBJ1-2 and V is TRBV11-2; D ambiguous. The germline V gene encodes CDR1 SGHAT and CDR2 FQNNGV. The CDR3 spans 13 residues. Between the trimmed V and J ends, which lost 3 bases and 7 bases, there was a span of 12 bases. CDR3 in amino acids: CASSFQLSLGYTF. The CDR3, as DNA: TGTGCCAGCAGCTTTCAATTGAGTCTTGGCTACACCTTC. The entire variable domain, with the rest obtained from reference TRBV11-2 and TRBJ1-2, is as follows: EAGVAQSPRYKIIEKRQSVAFWCNPISGHATLYWYQQILGQGPKLLIQFQNNGVVDDSQLPKDRFSAERLKGVDSTLKIQPAKLEDSAVYLCASSFQLSLGYTFGSGTRLTVV.

This chain links TRBV6-1 with TRBJ1-5; possibly TRBD1 for D (5 bases). V was trimmed by 2 bases and J by 2 bases, leaving 13 bases between them. Germline V CDR1 and CDR2: MNHNS, SASEGT. The CDR3 length is 16 residues. In DNA form, the CDR3 reads TGTGCCAGCAGTGAATCTCAGGGCTCTGGCAATCAGCCCCAGCATTTT. Translating it yields CASSESQGSGNQPQHF.

The rearrangement uses TRBV27 and TRBJ1-2; D is perhaps TRBD1 (5 bases). CDR1 MNHEY and CDR2 SMNVEV come from the germline V gene (reference sequence). This CDR3 has 15 amino acids. V lost 2 bases and J 5 bases, leaving 15 bases between the germline ends. DNA for the CDR3: TGTGCCAGCAGTTTAGCGCGGGGGGGGACTTATGGCTACACCTTC. Its protein is CASSLARGGTYGYTF.

The chain uses TRBV5-1 and TRBJ1-5, with TRBD1 identical over 8 bases. CDR1 and CDR2 from the germline V gene are SGHRS and YFSETQ. V lost 3 bases, J lost 3 bases, and 11 bases stayed unmatched. CDR3 length: 17 amino acids. The CDR3 DNA sequence: TGCGCCAGCAGCTCTGACAGGGGACGGTCAAACAATCAGCCCCAGCATTTT. This gives the protein CASSSDRGRSNNQPQHF.

The chain employs TRBV11-2 and TRBJ1-5; 7 bases are a match to TRBD1. V lost 5 bases and J lost 1; bases outside the gene matches: 5. Germline V gene data show CDR1 as SGHAT and CDR2 as FQNNGV. This CDR3 contains 15 residues. In nucleotides, the CDR3 is TGTGCCAGCAGCCGAGGGGGCTGGAGCAATCAGCCCCAGCATTTT. It yields the protein CASSRGGWSNQPQHF.

The chain recombines TRBV6-1 with TRBJ1-1; the D gene is possibly TRBD1 (5 bases). The CDR3 loop spans 14 amino acids. Per germline, CDR1 MNHNS and CDR2 SASEGT. V dropped 2 bases and J dropped 4 bases, with 11 bases sitting between them. CDR3: CASSETGGRTEAFF. The CDR3 bases are TGTGCCAGCAGTGAAACAGGTGGTCGCACTGAAGCTTTCTTT.

V gene TRBV11-3 combines with J gene TRBJ2-5, with TRBD1 as a possible D gene (5 bases). The CDR3 runs to 15 residues. CDR1 SGHNT and CDR2 YENEEA come from the germline V gene. Trimming stripped 5 bases from V and 7 bases from J, with 20 bases between. The CDR3 sequence is CASSHLGHPPGTQYF. In nucleotides, the CDR3 is TGTGCCAGCAGCCATCTCGGACACCCGCCGGGGACCCAGTACTTC. Combining the CDR3 with reference TRBV11-3 and TRBJ2-5 gives the whole variable domain EAGVVQSPRYKIIEKKQPVAFWCNPISGHNTLYWYLQNLGQGPELLIRYENEEAVDDSQLPKDRFSAERLKGVDSTLKIQPAELGDSAVYLCASSHLGHPPGTQYFGPGTRLLVL.

This clone has only a few counts. The CDR3 DNA follows: TGTGCCATCAGTTCACAGGGGCGCCACGAGCAGTACGTC. Protein: CAISSQGRHEQYV. J is TRBJ2-7 and V is TRBV10-3; the match to TRBD1 covers 7 bases. Per the germline V gene, CDR1 is ENHRY and CDR2 is SYGVKD. This CDR3 comprises 13 residues. Trimming cost V 5 bases and J 5 bases; bases outside gene matches: 6.